This T cell receptor beta chain was sequenced for a study of regulatory T cells in long-lasting Graves disease. This CDR3 contains 15 residues. The germline V gene encodes CDR1 LNHDA and CDR2 SQIVND (reference sequence). V was pared by 6 bases and J by 4 bases, with 6 bases of the junction left unmatched. This clonotype occurred a few times. TCR beta libraries were built with iRepertoire HTBI primers and Arm-PCR of CDR3 regions. In TCRdb, the multiplex PCR reads were re-called with MiXCR into one record per CDR3 protein. The sample lists 500,000 to 700,000 distinct CDR3 sequences, approximately 15% seen once, with 15% to 20% in the top ten. Sample time point: newly diagnosed GD, antithyroid drugs for less than 3 months. Following extraction of RNA from PBMCs, that RNA was used to make the TCR library. Patients were enrolled at an endocrinology department in Xi'an, China. Another study also made use of these data, one on T cells in Graves' hyperthyroidism and ophthalmopathy. That work contributes: The primer set for the first-round RT-PCR of the TCR CDR3 was HTBI.

The sequences come from peripheral blood mononuclear cells (PBMCs), collected at new diagnosis, from a patient treated with antithyroid drugs. The origin of this receptor is a woman in her 30s with Graves disease. The rearrangement joins TRBV19 to TRBJ2-2; 9 bases line up with TRBD1. The CDR3 DNA is TGTGCCAGTAGCCCGACAGGGGGGATCACCGGGGAGCTGTTTTTT. It specifies CASSPTGGITGELFF.